This entry concerns a single T cell receptor (beta chain). This specimen comes from a study of blood T cell repertoires in COVID-19. Study-wide background: Sources were T cells, B-cell-depleted T cells, or PBMCs; the material itself was cDNA or gDNA.

Some clones are missing from TCRdb's copy, which holds only in-frame ones; the method was immunoSEQ multiplex PCR. Of 100,000 or so clones in the sample, nearly 90% were seen once. There are 17 residues in the CDR3. Losses at the gene ends were 5 bases for V and 4 bases for J; bases not matched to a gene: 10. Looked up from germline, CDR1 is SGHTA and CDR2 is FQGNSA. The clonotype originates from a man between 45 and 60 years old with active COVID-19. Sequencing was done on a sample of peripheral blood. This rearrangement joins TRBV7-2 to TRBJ1-3; 11 nucleotides line up with TRBD1. Here the CDR3 reads CASSRPGQGAGGNTIYF. In DNA form, the CDR3 reads TGTGCCAGCAGCCGCCCTGGACAGGGGGCGGGCGGAAACACCATATATTTT.